Below, one TCR beta chain is given with its context. Its specificity is unknown. These data come from a study of beta chain features in type 1 diabetes. Study observations and caveats: For patients and controls alike, PCR might favor shorter templates to the same degree. Type 1 diabetes patients had TCRB CDR3s that were shorter (moderately but significantly so) in all four CD4+ subsets.

The J segment lost 4 bases and the V segment lost 1 base, leaving 3 bases of the junction unmatched. This CDR3 is built from 15 residues. Germline-derived CDR1 and CDR2 are SGHTA and FQGNSA. TCRB transcripts that were expressed got sequenced, as all of the isolated RNA had been reverse transcribed. Assay used: immunoSEQ multiplex PCR; TCRdb lists only in-frame clones, some missing. The sample has 150,000 to 200,000 clones, roughly 65% seen once. The chain employs TRBV7-2 and TRBJ2-7; 11 bases are a match to TRBD2. The TCR was taken from a man in his thirties or forties with type 1 diabetes. The specimen was naive CD4+ T cells from blood. For the CDR3, the DNA is TGTGCCAGCAGCTTAGAGGGACTAGCGGAGTACGAGCAGTACTTC. Its protein product is CASSLEGLAEYEQYF.